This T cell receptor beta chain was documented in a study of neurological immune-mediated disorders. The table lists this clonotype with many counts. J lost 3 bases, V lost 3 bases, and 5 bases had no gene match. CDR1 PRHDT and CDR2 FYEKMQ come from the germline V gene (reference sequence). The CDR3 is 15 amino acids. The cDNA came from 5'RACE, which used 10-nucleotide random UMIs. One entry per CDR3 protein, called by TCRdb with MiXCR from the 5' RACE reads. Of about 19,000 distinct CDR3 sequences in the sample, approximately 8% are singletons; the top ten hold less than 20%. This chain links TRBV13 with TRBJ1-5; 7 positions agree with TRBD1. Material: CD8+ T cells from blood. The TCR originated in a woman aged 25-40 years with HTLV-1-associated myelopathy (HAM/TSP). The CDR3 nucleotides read TGTGCCAGCAGCTTTGGGACAGACTTCAATCAGCCCCAGCATTTT. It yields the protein CASSFGTDFNQPQHF.